This T cell receptor (beta chain) appears in the sequencing data of a study of molecular identifiers for immune sequencing clone quantification. Study-wide points: A shared barcode on identical TCR molecules could lead to underestimated sizes for highly expanded clones. Over 99% of effector molecules, yet under 1% of naive-cell molecules, were held by clones above 20 RNA copies.

Previously reported methods and listed TCR primers produced the bulk TCR libraries. One entry per CDR3 protein results from TCRdb running MiXCR on the PCR reads. This table has under 350,000 distinct CDR3 sequences, 24% appearing once. Based on a CD8+CD4-CCR7+CD45RA+ profile, naive CD8 T cells were sorted. The V gene lost 9 bases and the J gene lost 6 bases, with 23 bases spanning the gap. The CDR3 is 16 residues long. From germline, CDR1 is LNHDA and CDR2 SQIVND (reference sequence). The sample holds many counts of this clonotype. Antigen: not known. V is TRBV19 and J is TRBJ2-2; possibly TRBD1 for D (6 bases). The clonotype comes from a human donor in good health. Some libraries in this study had Jurkat cell RNA spiked in. Sequenced: naive CD8+ T cells from blood, with Jurkat cell RNA spiked in. Subset noted: FACS-sorted CD8+CD4-CCR7+CD45RA+ naive T cells. CDR3 DNA: TGTGCCAGCAATATTGGGACACGGGCGTTAGCCGGGGAGCTGTTTTTT. It encodes CASNIGTRALAGELFF.